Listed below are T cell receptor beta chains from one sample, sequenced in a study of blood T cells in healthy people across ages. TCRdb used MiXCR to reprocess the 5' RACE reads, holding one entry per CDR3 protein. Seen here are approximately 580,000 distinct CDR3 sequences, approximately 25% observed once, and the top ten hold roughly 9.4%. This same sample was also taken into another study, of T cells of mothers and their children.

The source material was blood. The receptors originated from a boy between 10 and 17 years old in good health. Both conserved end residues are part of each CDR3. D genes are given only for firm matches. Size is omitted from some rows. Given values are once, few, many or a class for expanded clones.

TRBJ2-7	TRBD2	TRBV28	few	TGTGCCAGCATCCACGGGAGGTTTGGGGAGCAGTACTTC	CASIHGRFGEQYF
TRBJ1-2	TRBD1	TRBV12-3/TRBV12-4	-	TGTGCCAGCAATACCGGGACAGAATATGGCTACACCTTC	CASNTGTEYGYTF
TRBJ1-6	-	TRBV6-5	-	TGTGCCAGCAGTAACGGACGGATTTATAATTCACCCCTCCACTTT	CASSNGRIYNSPLHF
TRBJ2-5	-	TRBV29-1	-	TGCAGCGTTCGGCAGGGACAAGAGACCCAGTACTTC	CSVRQGQETQYF
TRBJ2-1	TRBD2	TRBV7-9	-	TGTGCCAGCGGCCGGGGGGGCCCCTACAATGAGCAGTTCTTC	CASGRGGPYNEQFF
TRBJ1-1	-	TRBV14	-	TGTGTCAGCAGCACCACAGGGCTGGGCACTGAAGCTTTCTTT	CVSSTTGLGTEAFF
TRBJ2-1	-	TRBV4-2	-	TGTGCCAGTAGCCAAGTTGGTGACAAGGGGTACAATGAGCAGTTCTTC	CASSQVGDKGYNEQFF
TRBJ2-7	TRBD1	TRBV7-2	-	TGTGCCAGCAGCTTTTACAGGGGGGACTACGAGCAGTACTTC	CASSFYRGDYEQYF
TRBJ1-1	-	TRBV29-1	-	TGCAGCGTTGCCGGACGGGGGGCTGAAGCTTTCTTT	CSVAGRGAEAFF
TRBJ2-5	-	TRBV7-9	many	TGTGCCAGCAGCTTAGTTGAACAAGAGACCCAGTACTTC	CASSLVEQETQYF
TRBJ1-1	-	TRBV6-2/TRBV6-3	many	TGTGCCAGCAGTCCACCGAACACTGAAGCTTTCTTT	CASSPPNTEAFF
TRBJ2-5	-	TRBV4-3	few	TGCGCCAGCAGCCCACAATCGTCAGGGACCCAAGAGACCCAGTACTTC	CASSPQSSGTQETQYF
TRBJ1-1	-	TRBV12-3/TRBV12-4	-	TGTGCCAGCAGTCACGGACAGAACACTGAAGCTTTCTTT	CASSHGQNTEAFF
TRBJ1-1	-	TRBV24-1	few	TGTGCCACCAGTGATTTTTCGAACACTGAAGCTTTCTTT	CATSDFSNTEAFF
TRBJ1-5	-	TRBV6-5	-	TGTGCCAGCTGGGAGGGTAGCAATCAGCCCCAGCATTTT	CASWEGSNQPQHF
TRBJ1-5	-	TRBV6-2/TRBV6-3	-	TGTGCCAGCAGTCTGGGGGGCCCTCATCAGCCCCAGCATTTT	CASSLGGPHQPQHF
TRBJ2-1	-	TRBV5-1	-	TGCGCCAGCAGCTTGGGGGAAGGCAGGGGTCCTAACAATGAGCAGTTCTTC	CASSLGEGRGPNNEQFF
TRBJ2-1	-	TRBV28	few	TGTGCCAGCAGTTCGGCAGGTTACAATGAGCAGTTCTTC	CASSSAGYNEQFF
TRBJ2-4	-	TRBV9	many	TGTGCCAGCAGCGTAGCCCCTACCAATGAGGGGGGCATTCAGTACTTC	CASSVAPTNEGGIQYF
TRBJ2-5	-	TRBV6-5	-	TGTGCCAGCAGTTACTCCATTTGGCGGGGCCTCCAAGAGACCCAGTACTTC	CASSYSIWRGLQETQYF
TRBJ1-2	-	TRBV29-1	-	TGCAGCGTTGAAGACAGACCATACTATGGCTACACCTTC	CSVEDRPYYGYTF
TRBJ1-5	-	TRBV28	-	TGTGCCAGCAGTTCGGCTGGGGGGGCCCCGAATCAGCCCCAGCATTTT	CASSSAGGAPNQPQHF
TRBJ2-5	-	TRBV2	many	TGTGCCAGCAGAAGACAGCCCCAAGAGACCCAGTACTTC	CASRRQPQETQYF
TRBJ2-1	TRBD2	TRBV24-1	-	TGTGCCACCAGTGATCCTAGCGGGGGTTCCTACAATGAGCAGTTCTTC	CATSDPSGGSYNEQFF
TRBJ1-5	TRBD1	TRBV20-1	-	TGCAGTGCTAGAGATGCAGGGGGGGGCAATCAGCCCCAGCATTTT	CSARDAGGGNQPQHF
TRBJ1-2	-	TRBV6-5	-	TGTGCCAGCAGTTACGGAGGAAGTTATGGCTACACCTTC	CASSYGGSYGYTF
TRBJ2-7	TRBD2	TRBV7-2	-	TGTGCCACCGCACTAGCGGCGAGCTCCTACGAGCAGTACTTC	CATALAASSYEQYF
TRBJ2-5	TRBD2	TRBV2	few	TGTGCCAGCAAAACTAGCGGGGAAGAGACCCAGTACTTC	CASKTSGEETQYF
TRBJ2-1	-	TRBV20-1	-	TGCAGCGCTAGAGAACGCCGCAATTACAATGAGCAGTTCTTC	CSARERRNYNEQFF
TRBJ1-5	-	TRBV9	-	TGTGCCAGCACCCTATCTGGGGGGGAGAGCAATCAGCCCCAGCATTTT	CASTLSGGESNQPQHF